This TCR beta chain was identified in a study of T cells in localized non-small cell lung cancer. Method: immunoSEQ multiplex PCR; TCRdb's copy keeps in-frame clones and lacks some. The table lists just under 80,000 clones, about 84% of them singletons. This clone was seen once. V was shortened by 3 bases and J by 1 base, with 12 bases between the two germline ends. From germline, CDR1 is KGHSH and CDR2 LQKENI. The CDR3 covers 15 residues. The chain carries TRBV18 and TRBJ1-1; D may be TRBD1 (6 bases). This specimen consisted of peripheral blood, obtained before any cancer treatment. The receptor was derived from a female donor of 60 years or more with stage I lung adenocarcinoma. The CDR3 DNA is TGTGCCAGCTCACCCGTTGGGGGACAGAACACTGAAGCTTTCTTT. Protein sequence: CASSPVGGQNTEAFF.